The present entry profiles one T cell receptor (beta chain) with its context. Source study methods: For nucleated cells, counts were estimated from reference gene primer amplification. Sequencing used immunoSEQ multiplex PCR; TCRdb keeps in-frame clones, though not all of them. V and J calls and clone size follow that table, whereas D and trimming were derived from the DNA. The sample includes about 170,000 clones, roughly 84% of them seen just once. The sample belongs to a study of blood T cell repertoires in COVID-19. Whole-study context: Material from acute and convalescent COVID-19 was sourced from the United States, Italy and Spain. PBMCs, B-cell-depleted T cells, or T cells provided the cDNA or gDNA that made up the material.

This CDR3 has 16 amino acids. Trimming shortened V by 8 bases and J by 5 bases, and 24 bases separated the two germline ends. Per the germline V gene, CDR1 is MNHEY and CDR2 is SMNVEV (reference sequence). V gene TRBV27 combines with J gene TRBJ1-2, with D perhaps matching TRBD1 (6 bases). Source material: peripheral blood. This clonotype originated in a man between 60 and 70 years old who had recovered from COVID-19. The CDR3 DNA sequence: TGTGCCAGCTCGCCGGGGGGGCGCCCCCTTGGATATGGCTACACCTTC. Translating it yields CASSPGGRPLGYGYTF.